This section outlines one TCR beta chain sequence together with its context. The antigen it recognizes is unknown. Base-call qualities are not available, and no considerably larger clone is one nucleotide away. TCRbeta CDR3 regions were amplified from genomic DNA by means of the immunoSEQ Assay, a bias-controlled multiplex PCR. As for the original processing: The number of nucleated cells in each sample was estimated by amplification of reference gene primers within the assay. To quantify the absolute abundance of each unique TCRbeta CDR3 rearrangement, sequence reads were collapsed and filtered. For each sample, productive Simpson clonality was calculated as the square root of Simpson's diversity index across productive rearrangements. TCRdb holds this immuneACCESS table with in-frame rearrangements only. Some clones are missing; in checked studies, unresolved V genes explain under half, and the rest has no known cause. V, J and clone size derive from that table, while D and trimming were established from the DNA sequence. The sample table lists about 150,000 clones, roughly 90% of them with a count of one. About 2.5% of the sample rests with the top ten.

Each collaborating institution followed its own protocols to collect whole blood in K2EDTA tubes. For TCRbeta analysis, collaborators shipped samples in one of three forms: frozen whole blood, isolated PBMCs, or DNA extracted from either of those sample types. These data originate in a study of blood T cell repertoires in COVID-19 (dated by TCRdb to the early 2020s). In the study overall: Samples covering the acute and convalescent phases of COVID-19 were provided by collaborators in the United States, Italy and Spain. The material from the prospective study consisted of cDNA or gDNA derived from T cells, B-cell-depleted T cells, or PBMCs. Deeply sampled blood TCRbeta repertoires from subjects exposed to, actively infected with, or recovered from COVID-19 were included in the dataset. The repertoires were released in a freely available public database meant as a resource for research on the immune response to SARS-CoV-2. The samples were drawn from the first 160 participants of the ongoing ImmuneRACE study and from 950 to 1,500 subjects provided by 6 global collaborators. The sample metadata nearly always contained a de-identified subject ID, COVID-19 status, age in years and sex. Where available, HLA class I and class II types were taken from metadata supplied by the sample provider and were not determined by assay-based typing. General study outcomes and caveats: Clinical and demographic metadata were provided uncurated, with the amount varying by source and participant.

This TCR came from a human donor in a cohort sampled during active COVID-19. The specimen was peripheral blood.

The CDR3 region has the sequence CASSLGSGGRGLGYTF. DNA sequence: TGTGCCAGCAGCTTAGGCTCGGGCGGCAGGGGGCTTGGCTACACCTTC. The chain links TRBV7-9 with TRBJ1-2; a stretch of 8 junction bases matches TRBD1. Spanning cysteine to phenylalanine, the CDR3 consists of 16 amino acids. Kept here is only the CDR3 DNA, which spans 48 bases and is read in frame from base 1. V trim: 1 base; J trim: 7 bases; unmatched bases: 11. Looking up the germline V gene (reference sequence) yields CDR1 SEHNR and CDR2 FQNEAQ.